Listed below are T cell receptor beta chains from one sample, sequenced in a study of graft-versus-host responses after intestinal transplantation. Sequenced by immunoSEQ multiplex PCR; TCRdb stores in-frame clones only, minus some. This sample has some 85,000 clones, with 85% to 95% found just once. For these TCRs, the target antigens are not known. This material consisted of unstimulated CD8+ T cells sorted from spleen or lymph node cells, taken before transplant. These receptors were taken from a human donor who was the organ donor for an intestinal transplant. Both conserved end residues are part of each CDR3. The D gene is left open where the match is weak. Clone size, where shown, is once, few, many, or a class for clones that have expanded.

J gene,V gene,D gene,clone size,CDR3 DNA,CDR3 protein
TRBJ1-2,TRBV9,TRBD1,NA,TGTGCCAGCAGCGCGACGACAGGGGTGACCTATGGCTACACCTTC,CASSATTGVTYGYTF
TRBJ2-4,TRBV28,TRBD1,few,TGTGCCAGCAGCTTCCCTTCTCAGGGGGCTGATGGCATTCAGTACTTC,CASSFPSQGADGIQYF
TRBJ2-7,TRBV10-3,NA,few,TGTGCCATCAGTGAGTGGGGGGACGAGCAGTACTTC,CAISEWGDEQYF
TRBJ1-4,TRBV4-1,NA,NA,TGCGCCAGCAGCCAAGTTCAAGGGGAGGGAAGAAAACTGTTTTTT,CASSQVQGEGRKLFF
TRBJ2-2,TRBV4-3,NA,NA,TGCGCCAGCAGCCAATCAGTTTCGATTTTTGGGGAGCTGTTTTTT,CASSQSVSIFGELFF
TRBJ2-2,TRBV4-1,TRBD2,NA,TGCGCCAGCAGCCAAGATGCGGGGGGGCCCGGGGAGCTGTTTTTT,CASSQDAGGPGELFF
TRBJ2-7,TRBV19,NA,NA,TGTGCCAGTAGTACAGGGCTCTCCTACGAGCAGTACTTC,CASSTGLSYEQYF
TRBJ1-4,TRBV28,TRBD1,NA,TGTGCCAGCAGTCCCATTTCCGGGACAGACGAAAAACTGTTTTTT,CASSPISGTDEKLFF
TRBJ1-5,TRBV10-3,NA,NA,TGTGCCATCAGAGACAAGGAAAATCAGCCCCAGCATTTT,CAIRDKENQPQHF
TRBJ1-1,TRBV27,NA,NA,TGTGCCAGCAGTATACAGGGTAACACTGAAGCTTTCTTT,CASSIQGNTEAFF
TRBJ1-2,TRBV2,NA,NA,TGTGCCAGCAGTGAAGCGAGGAACTATGGCTACACCTTC,CASSEARNYGYTF
TRBJ1-5,TRBV15,TRBD1,NA,TGTGCCACCAGCTGGGGGGTCGGGACAGGGGCGTATAGCAATCAGCCCCAGCATTTT,CATSWGVGTGAYSNQPQHF
TRBJ2-2,TRBV5-5,NA,NA,TGTGCCAGCAGCTTGGTGGAGGGGATCACCGGGGAGCTGTTTTTT,CASSLVEGITGELFF
TRBJ2-1,TRBV29-1,NA,NA,TGCAGCGTTGAGGAGGAGGAAAATGAGCAGTTCTTC,CSVEEEENEQFF
TRBJ2-2,TRBV7-8,TRBD1,NA,TGTGCCAGCAGCTTAGGGACAGGGGTTGAGACCGGGGAGCTGTTTTTT,CASSLGTGVETGELFF
TRBJ2-2,TRBV28,NA,NA,TGTGCCAGCAGCCCAACCGGGGGTCTCACCACGTTCACCGGGGAGCTGTTTTTT,CASSPTGGLTTFTGELFF
TRBJ1-3,TRBV7-6,NA,NA,TGTGCCAGCAGCAAGGGGGCTGGAAACACCATATATTTT,CASSKGAGNTIYF
TRBJ2-7,TRBV7-8,NA,NA,TGTGCCAGCAGCTTAGGGCTTCATCCCTACGAGCAGTACTTC,CASSLGLHPYEQYF
TRBJ1-6,TRBV19,NA,NA,TGTGCCAGTAGTCCAGGGGCAGAAGTTAATTCACCCCTCCACTTT,CASSPGAEVNSPLHF
TRBJ2-3,TRBV13,NA,NA,TGTGCCAGCAGCTTTGGGGCCAGGGGAGCAGATACGCAGTATTTT,CASSFGARGADTQYF
TRBJ2-1,TRBV9,TRBD1,NA,TGTGCCAGCAGCCCCCCGGACAGGGAAGGGAATGAGCAGTTCTTC,CASSPPDREGNEQFF
TRBJ1-3,TRBV11-2,NA,once,TGTGCCAGCCGAGGCAGCTCTGGAAACACCATATATTTT,CASRGSSGNTIYF
TRBJ1-2,TRBV11-2,NA,NA,TGTGCCAGCAGCTCACAGGGAAACTATGGCTACACCTTC,CASSSQGNYGYTF
TRBJ2-2,TRBV7-8,NA,NA,TGTGCCAGCACACTAGCTGGGGGTAGCGCCGGGGAGCTGTTTTTT,CASTLAGGSAGELFF
TRBJ1-3,TRBV4-1,NA,once,TGCGCCAGCAGCCATCGCGGGGCTGGAAACACCATATATTTT,CASSHRGAGNTIYF
TRBJ1-2,TRBV7-8,NA,NA,TGTGCCAGCAGCCCTGGAGCAGGGCTCCTCTATGGCTACACCTTC,CASSPGAGLLYGYTF
TRBJ2-1,TRBV30,TRBD2,NA,TGTGCCTGGACTAGCGGGGGTTACAATGAGCAGTTCTTC,CAWTSGGYNEQFF
TRBJ1-5,TRBV19,TRBD1,NA,TGTGCCAGTAGTATGTGGACAGGGAGGGATCAGCCCCAGCATTTT,CASSMWTGRDQPQHF
TRBJ1-2,TRBV15,TRBD1,NA,TGTGCCACCAGCACTCCCGTTCGGGGACAGGGTGGTATAGGGGGCTACACCTTC,CATSTPVRGQGGIGGYTF
TRBJ2-1,TRBV19,NA,NA,TGTGCCAGTAGTGCAGGGGTCAATGAGCAGTTCTTC,CASSAGVNEQFF
TRBJ2-7,TRBV2,TRBD2,NA,TGTGCCAGCAGGGGATGGGGTCCTAGCGGGGCATGGTACGAGCAGTACTTC,CASRGWGPSGAWYEQYF
TRBJ1-2,TRBV28,TRBD1,few,TGTGCCAGCAGTTCCACCGGGACAGGGTCGTTCGTAGGCTACACCTTC,CASSSTGTGSFVGYTF
TRBJ1-3,TRBV4-1,TRBD1,NA,TGCGCCAGCAGCCCCCTTGAACAGGGGGCGAAGGGAAACACCATATATTTT,CASSPLEQGAKGNTIYF
TRBJ2-7,TRBV27,TRBD1,NA,TGTGCCAGCAGTTTATATCCAGGGGGCTACGAGCAGTACTTC,CASSLYPGGYEQYF
TRBJ1-2,TRBV7-8,NA,once,TGTGCCAGCAGCTTAGTAGCCGGACAGATAGCTAACTATGGCTACACCTTC,CASSLVAGQIANYGYTF
TRBJ2-6,TRBV27,NA,NA,TGTGCCAGCCGGGACGGGGGTTCTGGGGCCAACGTCCTGACTTTC,CASRDGGSGANVLTF
TRBJ2-2,TRBV29-1,TRBD1,NA,TGCAGCGTTGCAGGGGGCACCGGGGAGCTGTTTTTT,CSVAGGTGELFF
TRBJ2-7,TRBV19,NA,NA,TGTGCCAGTAGTATGGCCAGGGACGAGCAGTACTTC,CASSMARDEQYF
TRBJ2-2,TRBV7-6,TRBD2,NA,TGTGCCAGCAGCTTAGTGCCTAGCGGGGACACCGGGGAGCTGTTTTTT,CASSLVPSGDTGELFF
TRBJ2-1,TRBV4-3,NA,NA,TGCGCCAGCAGCCGAGAGTACTACAATGAGCAGTTCTTC,CASSREYYNEQFF
TRBJ2-2,TRBV9,TRBD2,NA,TGTGCCAGCAGCGTAGGGGGGGGTACGAACACCGGGGAGCTGTTTTTT,CASSVGGGTNTGELFF
TRBJ1-6,TRBV27,NA,NA,TGTGCCAGCGGAACTACAGGATTTGTTTCACCCCTCCACTTT,CASGTTGFVSPLHF
TRBJ2-2,TRBV4-1,NA,NA,TGCGCCAGCAGCCAACGCCCGGTGTCCGGGGAGCTGTTTTTT,CASSQRPVSGELFF
TRBJ2-2,TRBV7-3,NA,NA,TGTGCCAGCAGCTTTTCGGGTCGGACAGGAGGGTCCGGGGAGCTGTTTTTT,CASSFSGRTGGSGELFF
TRBJ2-3,TRBV7-6,TRBD2,NA,TGTGCCAGCAGCTCCCTGGGACTAGCAGATACGCAGTATTTT,CASSSLGLADTQYF
TRBJ1-6,TRBV28,NA,once,TGTGCCAGCAGCTTACTCTTTCGGGGTTCCGGCTATAATTCACCCCTCCACTTT,CASSLLFRGSGYNSPLHF
TRBJ2-7,TRBV19,TRBD1,NA,TGTGCCAGTAGTATGGGGACAGGGGACATCTACGAGCAGTACTTC,CASSMGTGDIYEQYF
TRBJ1-4,TRBV4-1,NA,once,TGCGCCAGCAGCCGCCCATCCGGGAGTAATGAAAAACTGTTTTTT,CASSRPSGSNEKLFF
TRBJ2-7,TRBV27,TRBD2,NA,TGTGCCAGCAGTTTTAGCGGGGACTACGAGCAGTACTTC,CASSFSGDYEQYF
TRBJ2-7,TRBV9,TRBD2,NA,TGTGCCAGCAGCGCTAGCGGGGGGAGGCACGAGCAGTACTTC,CASSASGGRHEQYF
TRBJ2-2,TRBV15,NA,NA,TGTGCCACCAGCAGAGATGGCGTGGGGGCGAGGGCCGGGGAGCTGTTTTTT,CATSRDGVGARAGELFF
TRBJ1-1,TRBV5-4,TRBD1,once,TGTGCCAGCAGCGTGGACAGGAGCTACACTGAAGCTTTCTTT,CASSVDRSYTEAFF
TRBJ2-3,TRBV7-8,TRBD2,NA,TGTGCCAGCAGCAAAAGCTCTAGCGGGGGAGCAGATACGCAGTATTTT,CASSKSSSGGADTQYF